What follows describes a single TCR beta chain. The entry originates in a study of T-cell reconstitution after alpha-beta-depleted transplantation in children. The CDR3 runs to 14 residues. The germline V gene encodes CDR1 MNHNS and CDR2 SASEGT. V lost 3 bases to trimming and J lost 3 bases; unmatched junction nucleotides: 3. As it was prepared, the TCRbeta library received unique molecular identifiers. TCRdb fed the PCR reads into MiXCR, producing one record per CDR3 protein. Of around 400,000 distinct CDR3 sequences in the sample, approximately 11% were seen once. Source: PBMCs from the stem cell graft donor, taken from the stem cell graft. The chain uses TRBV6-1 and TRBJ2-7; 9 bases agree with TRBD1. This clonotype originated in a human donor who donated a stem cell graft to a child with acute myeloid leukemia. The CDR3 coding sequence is TGTGCCAGCAGTGATGGACAGGGGAGCTACGAGCAGTACTTC. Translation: CASSDGQGSYEQYF.